This paragraph reports one TCR beta chain. Its cognate antigen has yet to be identified. The input lacks base qualities; no much larger clone sits a single base away. This sample stems from a study of blood T cell repertoires in COVID-19 (dated by TCRdb to 2018 to 2021). Concerning the study at large: The collaborator samples originated in the United States, Italy and Spain and spanned the acute and convalescent phases of COVID-19. The material from the prospective study consisted of cDNA or gDNA derived from T cells, B-cell-depleted T cells, or PBMCs. The samples were drawn from the first 160 participants of the ongoing ImmuneRACE study and from some 1,300 subjects provided by 6 global collaborators. A freely available public database, intended as a resource for researchers studying the immune response to SARS-CoV-2, is where the repertoires were released. Subjects who had been exposed to COVID-19, were actively infected with it, or had recovered from it provided the deeply sampled blood TCRbeta repertoires that made up the dataset. A de-identified subject ID, COVID-19 status, age in years and sex were almost always included in the sample metadata. Where available, HLA class I and class II types were obtained from metadata supplied by the sample provider rather than from assay-based typing.

TCRbeta CDR3 regions were amplified from genomic DNA using the immunoSEQ Assay, a bias-controlled multiplex PCR. The paper's data handling went like this. The number of nucleated cells in each sample was estimated from the amplification of reference gene primers within the assay. To quantify the absolute abundance of each unique TCRbeta CDR3 rearrangement, sequence reads were collapsed and filtered. Productive Simpson clonality was computed per sample as the square root of Simpson's diversity index over productive rearrangements. TCRdb obtained this table from immuneACCESS and retained in-frame rearrangements with V and J assigned. These tables miss some clones; where compared with another copy, unresolved V genes account for less than half of the shortfall, and the remainder is unexplained. V and J calls plus clone size are reproduced from that table; the DNA served to infer D and trimming. In all, the sample holds hundreds of thousands of clones, and approximately 89% of those were seen once. The ten largest clones take up more than 0.95% of the sample.

The investigation overall reported the following: The quantity of clinical and demographic metadata differed by source and by participant and was supplied without curation.

V is clipped by 7 bases and J by 2 bases, and the sequence between their germline boundaries is 15 bases long. Inclusive of the bounding cysteine and phenylalanine, the CDR3 is 15 residues long. Only the CDR3 part of the read is kept: 45 bases, read in frame from the first base. The germline V gene (reference sequence) provides CDR1 LGHDT and CDR2 YNNKEL. Enrolling through a virtual design, the prospective study's participants ranged in age from roughly 18 to 95 years and lived across roughly 23 United States geographic areas. In the prospective study, participants were assigned to cohorts based on the clinical history participants reported in a screening survey and a study questionnaire. In the prospective study, mobile phlebotomists collected whole blood, serum and a nasopharyngeal or oropharyngeal swab from each participant. Participants in the prospective study had the option to provide additional blood draws and questionnaires over an approximately 2-month period. Prospective study blood samples were shipped either frozen or at room temperature before DNA extraction.

The source is a woman aged 40 to 50 with acute COVID-19. The chain was built from TRBV3-1 (or the pseudogene TRBV3-2) and TRBJ2-1; TRBD2 could be the D gene, as 6 bases match. Sequencing was carried out using PBMCs or T cells enriched from blood (not recorded which). Here the CDR3 is given as CASTRGSGTYNEQFF. The DNA is TGTGCCAGCACCCGGGGTAGCGGTACCTACAATGAGCAGTTCTTC.